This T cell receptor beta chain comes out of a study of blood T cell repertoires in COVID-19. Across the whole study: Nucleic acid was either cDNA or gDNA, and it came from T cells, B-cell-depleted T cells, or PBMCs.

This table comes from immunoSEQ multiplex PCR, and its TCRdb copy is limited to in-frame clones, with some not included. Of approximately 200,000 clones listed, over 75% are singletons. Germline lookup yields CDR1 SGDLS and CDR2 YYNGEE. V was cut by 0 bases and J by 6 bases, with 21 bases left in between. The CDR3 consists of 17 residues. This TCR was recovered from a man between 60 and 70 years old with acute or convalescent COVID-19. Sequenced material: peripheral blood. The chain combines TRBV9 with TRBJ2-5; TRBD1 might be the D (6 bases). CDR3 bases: TGTGCCAGCAGCGTAGAATCGGGGACATCTTACCCTCAGACCCAGTACTTC. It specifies CASSVESGTSYPQTQYF.